The clone carrying this T cell receptor (beta chain) was seen repeatedly, ten times or more. Antigen unknown. The data were taken from a study of neurological immune-mediated disorders. Study observations and caveats: Phylogenetic grouping assigned the repertoires of 18 of 34 multiple sclerosis patients to a single cluster of related CDR3 sequences. This cluster may be a repertoire-level signature.

Time point denoted: longitudinal time-point 3. Unsorted libraries were generated from 2 million PBMCs held at -80 degrees C. The yield of each sequencing run was over 200 million TCR-beta sequences from 15-18 subjects. MiXCR, applied by TCRdb to the 5' RACE reads, yields one record per CDR3 protein. The sample has about 81,000 distinct CDR3 sequences, about 4% seen once; the top ten hold around 5%. The CDR3 contains 13 residues. V was clipped by 1 base and J by 7 bases, with 8 bases between them. The germline V gene has CDR1 SGHRS and CDR2 YFSETQ. Sequenced: PBMCs. The sequence was obtained from a woman aged 60-70 years with multiple sclerosis. The V and J genes are TRBV5-1 and TRBJ2-2; unclear D gene. The CDR3 protein is CASSLMELGELFF. DNA for the CDR3: TGCGCCAGCAGCTTGATGGAACTCGGGGAGCTGTTTTTT.